This T cell receptor beta chain comes out of a study of T cell changes during pregnancy in multiple sclerosis. The protocol was immunoSEQ multiplex PCR, while the TCRdb copy is restricted to in-frame clones and leaves out a portion. The sample records roughly 60,000 clones, roughly nine tenths being singletons. The CDR3 runs to 15 residues. After removal of 2 bases from V and 10 bases from J, the junction contained 6 bases not matched to a gene. From germline, CDR1 is SGHAT and CDR2 FQNNGV. The specimen was peripheral blood, collected before pregnancy. This chain uses TRBV11-2 with TRBJ1-6, with TRBD1 matching over 9 bases. The receptor was derived from a female donor with multiple sclerosis, enrolled in a pregnancy study. CDR3 amino acids: CASSLLGTGQSPLHF. As DNA, the CDR3 is TGTGCCAGCAGCTTATTAGGGACAGGGCAATCACCCCTCCACTTT. Full variable domain (rest looked up from reference TRBV11-2 and TRBJ1-6): EAGVAQSPRYKIIEKRQSVAFWCNPISGHATLYWYQQILGQGPKLLIQFQNNGVVDDSQLPKDRFSAERLKGVDSTLKIQPAKLEDSAVYLCASSLLGTGQSPLHFGNGTRLTVT.